The 22 T cell receptor beta chains in this list originate from one sample, sequenced in a study of blood T cell repertoires in COVID-19. The method was immunoSEQ multiplex PCR; TCRdb's version includes in-frame clones alone and lacks a portion of them. The sample comprises tens of thousands of clones, roughly 82% of which are singletons, and less than 8% rests with the top ten. Sequenced: peripheral blood. All receptors come from a human donor in a cohort sampled during active COVID-19.

The chain is built from TRBV25-1 and TRBJ2-1; 7 bases are shared with TRBD1. This CDR3 comprises 15 residues. The V and J ends lost 5 bases and 2 bases, in that order; junction bases with no gene match: 6. Germline CDR1 is MGHDK and CDR2 is SYGVNS. In DNA, the CDR3 is TGTGCCAGCAGTCAAGGGGGCGGAACCTACAATGAGCAGTTCTTC. Amino acid sequence: CASSQGGGTYNEQFF.

The chain uses TRBV3-1 (or the pseudogene TRBV3-2) and TRBJ1-1; the match to TRBD1 covers 8 bases. V lost 1 base to trimming and J lost 8 bases; unmatched junction nucleotides: 0. The CDR3 length is 12 residues. Germline V gene sequence: CDR1 LGHDT, CDR2 YNNKEL (reference sequence). The CDR3 nucleotides read TGTGCCAGCAGCCAAGGGGACAGGGAAGCTTTCTTT. Encoded protein: CASSQGDREAFF.

The chain links TRBV5-4 to TRBJ2-1; D is ambiguous. V was cut by 4 bases and J by 3 bases, with 8 bases left in between. Germline V gives CDR1 SGHNT, CDR2 YYREEE (reference sequence). The CDR3 is 13 amino acids. The CDR3 DNA follows: TGTGCCAGCAGCACTGAGGTCTACAATGAGCAGTTCTTC. Translation: CASSTEVYNEQFF.

The J gene is TRBJ2-5, the V gene TRBV11-3; 11 bases line up with TRBD2. CDR1 and CDR2 from the germline V gene are SGHNT and YENEEA. Losses at the gene ends were 6 bases for V and 7 bases for J; bases not matched to a gene: 10. CDR3 size: 15 residues. Here the CDR3 reads CASSTSGSASGTQYF. The DNA for the CDR3 is TGTGCCAGCAGTACTAGCGGGAGCGCTTCGGGGACCCAGTACTTC.

This clone was recorded once. The chain joins TRBV5-4 to TRBJ2-3, with TRBD2 identical over 8 bases. Germline-derived CDR1 and CDR2 are SGHNT and YYREEE (reference sequence). The CDR3 spans 16 residues. The junction had 7 bases not matched to a gene; V was cut back by 3 bases and J by 1 base. CDR3 protein: CASSSPAGAGTDTQYF. CDR3 coding DNA: TGTGCCAGCAGCTCGCCAGCGGGAGCTGGCACAGATACGCAGTATTTT.

The chain has TRBV6-6 and TRBJ1-3, with 9 nucleotides matching TRBD1. Germline V gene lookup returns CDR1 MNHNY and CDR2 SVGAGI (reference sequence). This CDR3 is 16 amino acids long. V trimming: 2 bases; J trimming: 7 bases; junction bases outside the gene matches: 9. CDR3: CASSYGTGTSRNTIYF. The CDR3 nucleotides read TGTGCCAGCAGTTACGGGACAGGGACTTCAAGGAACACCATATATTTT.

This clone has a handful of counts. The rearrangement links TRBV29-1 to TRBJ2-2; maybe TRBD1 (5 bases). The CDR3 has 15 residues. In germline, CDR1 is SQVTM, CDR2 ANQGSEA. Trimming shortened V by 7 bases and J by 5 bases, and 20 bases separated the two germline ends. The chain's CDR3 is CSALGPISRTGELFF. In DNA form, the CDR3 reads TGCAGCGCCCTGGGGCCTATCTCGAGGACCGGGGAGCTGTTTTTT.

The chain combines TRBV4-3 with TRBJ1-2, with D possibly TRBD1 on 5 matching bases. The V end was cut by 0 bases, the J end by 5 bases, with 16 bases between. The CDR3 runs to 16 residues. Germline CDR1 and CDR2: LGHNA and YSLEER. CDR3 bases: TGCGCCAGCAGCCAAGATTCCCAGGGAAGGGGATATGGCTACACCTTC. Translated, it gives CASSQDSQGRGYGYTF.

This chain joins TRBV29-1 and TRBJ2-4; the match to TRBD1 covers 7 bases. The CDR3 totals 11 residues. Per the germline V gene, CDR1 is SQVTM and CDR2 is ANQGSEA. Trimming took 6 bases from V and 6 from J; bases not matched to a gene: 2. The CDR3 DNA sequence: TGCAGCGTCTGGACAGGAAACATTCAGTACTTC. This sequence encodes CSVWTGNIQYF.

This clone was observed once. The gene calls are TRBV15 and TRBJ1-4; 8 bases agree with TRBD1. This CDR3 is built from 13 residues. The ends lost 4 bases at V and 12 bases at J; junction bases unmatched: 7. The germline CDR1 and CDR2 sequences are LNHNV and YYDKDF (reference sequence). In DNA form, the CDR3 reads TGTGCCACCAGCATTAACGGACAGGGACAACTGTTTTTT. Amino acid sequence: CATSINGQGQLFF.

Here the CDR3 reads CASSYGLAGSTDTQYF. DNA of the CDR3: TGTGCCAGCAGTTACGGGCTAGCGGGCAGCACAGATACGCAGTATTTT. The chain is built from TRBV6-2 or TRBV6-3 and TRBJ2-3; 8 positions match TRBD2. This CDR3 contains 16 residues. Germline values: CDR1 MNHEY, CDR2 SVGEGT. V shed 2 bases, J shed 0 bases, and the junction held 4 bases outside the gene matches.

The gene calls are TRBV28 and TRBJ2-7; tentatively, D is TRBD2 (5 bases). The germline gives CDR1 MDHEN, CDR2 SYDVKM. CDR3 size: 12 residues. The V end lost 4 bases, the J end lost 4 bases, and 8 bases lay between the germline ends. The DNA of the CDR3 is TGTGCCAGCAGTTCCGAGGGTTACGAGCAGTACTTC. Translation gives CASSSEGYEQYF.

This clone has just a few counts. CDR3 nucleotide sequence: TGTGCCAGCAGTTACTCCCCTGGCCAGCCCCAGCATTTT. It codes for CASSYSPGQPQHF. The chain joins TRBV6-2 or TRBV6-3 to TRBJ1-5; D gene uncertain. CDR3 length: 13 amino acids. V lost 0 bases to trimming and J lost 7 bases, with 7 bases between them. In germline, CDR1 is MNHEY, CDR2 SVGEGT.

The V and J genes are TRBV14 and TRBJ1-2, with TRBD1 matching over 7 bases. The CDR3 runs to 14 residues. V dropped 4 bases and J dropped 10; count of bases not matched to a gene: 12. Germline values: CDR1 SGHDN, CDR2 FVKESK. The CDR3 coding sequence is TGTGCCAGCAGCCGATCACAGGGGAGTCTAGTCTACACCTTC. This sequence encodes CASSRSQGSLVYTF.

This clone turned up a few times. The gene calls are TRBV3-1 (or the pseudogene TRBV3-2) and TRBJ1-1; TRBD1 matches at 8 bases. Germline CDR1 and CDR2: LGHDT and YNNKEL (reference sequence). J was trimmed by 5 bases and V by 2 bases; bases with no gene match: 13. This CDR3 is built from 17 residues. In nucleotides, the CDR3 is TGTGCCAGCAGCCAATATAGCCAGGGGGCGCAGAAAACTGAAGCTTTCTTT. It codes for CASSQYSQGAQKTEAFF.

In DNA form, the CDR3 reads TGTGCCAGCACGTGGGGGGGGAACACCGGGGAGCTGTTTTTT. Protein sequence: CASTWGGNTGELFF. The chain joins TRBV2 to TRBJ2-2, with 7 bases lining up with TRBD2. The J segment lost 1 base and the V segment lost 7 bases, leaving 3 bases of the junction unmatched. CDR3 length: 14 amino acids. Germline loops: CDR1 SNHLY, CDR2 FYNNEI.

The chain carries TRBV9 and TRBJ2-5, with 11 bases identical to TRBD2. This CDR3 has 15 residues. Germline-derived CDR1 and CDR2 are SGDLS and YYNGEE. V lost 3 bases to trimming and J lost 5 bases; unmatched junction nucleotides: 6. As DNA, the CDR3 is TGTGCCAGCAGCGCCTCACTAGCGGGAGATGAGACCCAGTACTTC. Translation gives CASSASLAGDETQYF.

Only a few counts were recorded for this clone. The chain couples TRBV20-1 to TRBJ2-3; tentatively, D is TRBD2 (7 bases). Germline V gives CDR1 DFQATT, CDR2 SNEGSKA (reference sequence). CDR3 length: 11 amino acids. The CDR3 loop reads CGGASVDTQYF. CDR3 DNA: TGCGGGGGGGCGTCGGTGGATACGCAGTATTTT.

The chain links TRBV27 to TRBJ2-3; TRBD1 aligns across 10 bases. Germline-derived CDR1 and CDR2 are MNHEY and SMNVEV (reference sequence). This CDR3 has 14 amino acids. The V gene end was trimmed by 10 bases and the J gene end by 0 bases; junction bases not matched to a gene: 4. The chain's CDR3 is CAIRQGASTDTQYF. The DNA for the CDR3 is TGTGCCATCCGACAGGGGGCAAGCACAGATACGCAGTATTTT.

V and J are TRBV3-1 (or the pseudogene TRBV3-2) and TRBJ2-5, with D possibly matching TRBD1 (5 bases). The V end lost 3 bases, the J end lost 8 bases, and 10 bases lay between the germline ends. Germline V gene sequence: CDR1 LGHDT, CDR2 YNNKEL (reference sequence). This CDR3 has 12 amino acids. The CDR3 loop is CASSQYRLTQYF. CDR3 DNA sequence: TGTGCCAGCAGCCAGTACAGGTTAACCCAGTACTTC.

The chain carries TRBV6-5 and TRBJ2-3; no firm D call. The V and J ends lost 5 bases and 2 bases respectively, with 14 bases between them. Germline CDR1 reads MNHEY; CDR2 reads SVGAGI. This CDR3 region has 15 residues. CDR3 bases: TGTGCCAGCAGTCGCGGCGGCACCTACACAGATACGCAGTATTTT. Its translation: CASSRGGTYTDTQYF.

V and J are TRBV5-1 and TRBJ2-7, with 10 nucleotides matching TRBD2. Germline V gives CDR1 SGHRS, CDR2 YFSETQ. This CDR3 spans 16 amino acids. Losses at the gene ends were 4 bases for V and 5 bases for J; bases not matched to a gene: 12. CDR3 amino acids: CASSLPLAGSEDEQYF. The CDR3 nucleotides read TGCGCCAGCAGCCTACCACTAGCGGGGAGTGAAGACGAGCAGTACTTC.